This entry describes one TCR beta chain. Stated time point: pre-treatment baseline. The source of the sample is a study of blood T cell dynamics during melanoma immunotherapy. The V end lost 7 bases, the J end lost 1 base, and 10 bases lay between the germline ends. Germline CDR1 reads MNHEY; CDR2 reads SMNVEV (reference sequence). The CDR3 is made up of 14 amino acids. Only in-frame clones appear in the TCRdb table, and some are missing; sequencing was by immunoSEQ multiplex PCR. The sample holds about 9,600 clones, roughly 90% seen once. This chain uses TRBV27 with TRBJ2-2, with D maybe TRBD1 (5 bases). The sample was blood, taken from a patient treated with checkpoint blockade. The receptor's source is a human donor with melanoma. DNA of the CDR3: TGTGCCAGCAAGGGGCACCAGAACACCGGGGAGCTGTTTTTT. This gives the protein CASKGHQNTGELFF.